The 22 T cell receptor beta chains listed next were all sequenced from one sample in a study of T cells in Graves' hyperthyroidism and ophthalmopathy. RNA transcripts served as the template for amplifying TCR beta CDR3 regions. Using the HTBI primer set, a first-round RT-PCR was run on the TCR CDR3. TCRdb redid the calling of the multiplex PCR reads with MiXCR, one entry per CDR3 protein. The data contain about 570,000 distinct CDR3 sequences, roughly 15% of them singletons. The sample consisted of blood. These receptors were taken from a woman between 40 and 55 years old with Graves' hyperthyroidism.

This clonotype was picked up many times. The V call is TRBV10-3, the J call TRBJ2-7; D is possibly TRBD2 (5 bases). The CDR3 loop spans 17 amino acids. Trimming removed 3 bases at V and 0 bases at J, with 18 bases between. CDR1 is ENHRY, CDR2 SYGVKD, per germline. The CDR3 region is CAISEVGSGLGSYEQYF. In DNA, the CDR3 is TGTGCCATCAGTGAAGTGGGCAGCGGTCTTGGCTCCTACGAGCAGTACTTC.

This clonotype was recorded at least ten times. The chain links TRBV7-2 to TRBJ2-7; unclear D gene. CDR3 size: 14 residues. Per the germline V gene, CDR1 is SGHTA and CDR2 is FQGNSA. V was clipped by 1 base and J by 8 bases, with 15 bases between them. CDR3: CASSLEAASRQQYF. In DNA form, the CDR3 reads TGTGCCAGCAGCTTAGAGGCGGCTAGTAGGCAGCAGTACTTC.

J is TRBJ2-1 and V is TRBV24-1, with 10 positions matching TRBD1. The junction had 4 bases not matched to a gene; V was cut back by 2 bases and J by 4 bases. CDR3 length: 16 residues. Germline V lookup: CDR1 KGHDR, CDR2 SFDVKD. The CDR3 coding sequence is TGTGCCACCAGTGATTATACGGACAGGGGGTACAATGAGCAGTTCTTC. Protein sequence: CATSDYTDRGYNEQFF.

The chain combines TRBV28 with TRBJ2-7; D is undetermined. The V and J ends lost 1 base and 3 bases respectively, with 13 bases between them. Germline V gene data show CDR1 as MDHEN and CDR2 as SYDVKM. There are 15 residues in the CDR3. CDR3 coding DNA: TGTGCCAGCAGTTTATTGGGTAGTACGATCTACGAGCAGTACTTC. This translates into CASSLLGSTIYEQYF.

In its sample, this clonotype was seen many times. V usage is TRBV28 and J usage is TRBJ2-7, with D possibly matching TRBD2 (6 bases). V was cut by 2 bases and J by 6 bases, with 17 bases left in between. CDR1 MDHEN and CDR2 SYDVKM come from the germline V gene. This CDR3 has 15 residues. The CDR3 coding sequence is TGTGCCAGCAGTTTAAAGGCCTCGGCGGGATCCGAGCAGTACTTC. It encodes CASSLKASAGSEQYF.

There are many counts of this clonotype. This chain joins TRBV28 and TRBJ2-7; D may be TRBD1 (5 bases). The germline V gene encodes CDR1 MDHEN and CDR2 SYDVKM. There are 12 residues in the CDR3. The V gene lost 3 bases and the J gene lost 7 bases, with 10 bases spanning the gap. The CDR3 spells CASSFRVGEQYF. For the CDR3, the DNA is TGTGCCAGCAGTTTCAGGGTAGGGGAGCAGTACTTC.

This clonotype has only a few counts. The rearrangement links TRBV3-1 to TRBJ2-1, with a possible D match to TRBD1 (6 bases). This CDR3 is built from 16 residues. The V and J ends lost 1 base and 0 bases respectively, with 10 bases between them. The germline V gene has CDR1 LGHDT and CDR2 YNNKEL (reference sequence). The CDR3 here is CASSQGQVSSYNEQFF. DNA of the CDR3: TGTGCCAGCAGCCAAGGACAGGTAAGCTCCTACAATGAGCAGTTCTTC.

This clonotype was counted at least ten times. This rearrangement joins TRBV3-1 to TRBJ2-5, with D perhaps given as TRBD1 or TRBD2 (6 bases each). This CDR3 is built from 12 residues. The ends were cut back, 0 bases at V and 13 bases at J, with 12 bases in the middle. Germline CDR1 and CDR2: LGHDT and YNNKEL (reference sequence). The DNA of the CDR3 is TGTGCCAGCAGCCAAGATGGGGGGCCGGTGTACTTC. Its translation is CASSQDGGPVYF.

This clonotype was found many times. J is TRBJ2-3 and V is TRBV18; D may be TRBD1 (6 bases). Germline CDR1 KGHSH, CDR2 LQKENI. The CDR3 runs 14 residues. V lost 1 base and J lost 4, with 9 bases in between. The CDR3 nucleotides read TGTGCCAGCTCACCACTGGGGGCCTCAGATACGCAGTATTTT. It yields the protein CASSPLGASDTQYF. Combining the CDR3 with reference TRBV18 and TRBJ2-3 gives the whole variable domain NAGVMQNPRHLVRRRGQEARLRCSPMKGHSHVYWYRQLPEEGLKFMVYLQKENIIDESGMPKERFSAEFPKEGPSILRIQQVVRGDSAAYFCASSPLGASDTQYFGPGTRLTVL.

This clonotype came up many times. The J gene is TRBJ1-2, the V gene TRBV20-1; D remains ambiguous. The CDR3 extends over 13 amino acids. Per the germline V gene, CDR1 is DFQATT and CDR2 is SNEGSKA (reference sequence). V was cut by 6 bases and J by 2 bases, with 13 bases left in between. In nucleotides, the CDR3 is TGCAGTGCCCGAGTCCGGGGAAACTATGGCTACACCTTC. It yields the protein CSARVRGNYGYTF.

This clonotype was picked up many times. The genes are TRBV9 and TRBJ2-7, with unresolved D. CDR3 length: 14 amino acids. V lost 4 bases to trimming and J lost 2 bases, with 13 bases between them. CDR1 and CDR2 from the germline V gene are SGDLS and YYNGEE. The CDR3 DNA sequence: TGTGCCAGCAGCCCCGCTGACCTCGCCTACGAGCAGTACTTC. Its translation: CASSPADLAYEQYF.

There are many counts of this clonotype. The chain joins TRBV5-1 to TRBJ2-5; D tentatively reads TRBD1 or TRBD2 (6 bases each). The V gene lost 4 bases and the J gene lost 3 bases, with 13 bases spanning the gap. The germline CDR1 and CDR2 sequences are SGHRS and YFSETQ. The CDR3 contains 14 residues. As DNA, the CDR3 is TGCGCCAGCAGCACGGAGGGGGTGGAAGAGACCCAGTACTTC. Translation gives CASSTEGVEETQYF.

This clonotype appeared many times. The CDR3 DNA reads as TGTGCCAGCAGCCGTTGGTTGAGCGGGAGTGCCGGGGAGCTGTTTTTT. Its protein product is CASSRWLSGSAGELFF. This chain joins TRBV7-9 and TRBJ2-2, with 8 bases identical to TRBD2. Germline CDR1 and CDR2: SEHNR and FQNEAQ (reference sequence). The ends lost 5 bases at V and 6 bases at J; junction bases unmatched: 11. This CDR3 is 16 amino acids long.

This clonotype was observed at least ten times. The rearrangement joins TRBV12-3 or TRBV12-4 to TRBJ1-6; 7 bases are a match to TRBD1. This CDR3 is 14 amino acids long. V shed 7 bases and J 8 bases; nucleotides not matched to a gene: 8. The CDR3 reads CASNTGTEHSPLHF. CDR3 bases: TGTGCCAGCAACACCGGGACAGAGCATTCACCCCTCCACTTT.

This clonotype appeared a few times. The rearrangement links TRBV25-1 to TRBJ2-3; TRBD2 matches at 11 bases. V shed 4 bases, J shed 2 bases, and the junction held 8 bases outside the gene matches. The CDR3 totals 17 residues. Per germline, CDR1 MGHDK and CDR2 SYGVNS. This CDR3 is CASSGLGTSGDTDTQYF. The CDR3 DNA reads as TGTGCCAGCAGTGGGCTCGGGACTAGCGGAGACACAGATACGCAGTATTTT.

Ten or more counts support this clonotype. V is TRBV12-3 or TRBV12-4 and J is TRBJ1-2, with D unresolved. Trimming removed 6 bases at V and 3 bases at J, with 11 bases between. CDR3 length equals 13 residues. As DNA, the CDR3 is TGTGCCAGCAGATTCCCAGGTGACTATGGCTACACCTTC. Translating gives CASRFPGDYGYTF.

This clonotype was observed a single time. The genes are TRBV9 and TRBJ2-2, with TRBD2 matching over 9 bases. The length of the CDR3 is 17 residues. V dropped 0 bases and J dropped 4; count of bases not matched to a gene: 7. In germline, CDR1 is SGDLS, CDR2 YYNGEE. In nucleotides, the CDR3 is TGTGCCAGCAGCGTAGGGGTAGCGGGAGTATTCACCGGGGAGCTGTTTTTT. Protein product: CASSVGVAGVFTGELFF. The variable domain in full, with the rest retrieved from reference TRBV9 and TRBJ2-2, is DSGVTQTPKHLITATGQRVTLRCSPRSGDLSVYWYQQSLDQGLQFLIQYYNGEERAKGNILERFSAQQFPDLHSELNLSSLELGDSALYFCASSVGVAGVFTGELFFGEGSRLTVL.

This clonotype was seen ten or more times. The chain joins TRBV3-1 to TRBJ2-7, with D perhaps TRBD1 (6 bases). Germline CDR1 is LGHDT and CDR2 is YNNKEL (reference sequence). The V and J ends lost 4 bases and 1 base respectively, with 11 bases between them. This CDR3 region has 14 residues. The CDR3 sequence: CASSLSGTSYEQYF. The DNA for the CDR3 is TGTGCCAGCAGCCTTTCCGGGACATCCTACGAGCAGTACTTC.

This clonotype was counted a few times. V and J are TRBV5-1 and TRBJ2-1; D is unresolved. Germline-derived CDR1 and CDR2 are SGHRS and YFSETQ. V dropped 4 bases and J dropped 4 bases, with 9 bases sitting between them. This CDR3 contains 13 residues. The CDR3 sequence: CASSIGRYNEQFF. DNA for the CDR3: TGCGCCAGCAGCATAGGACGGTACAATGAGCAGTTCTTC.

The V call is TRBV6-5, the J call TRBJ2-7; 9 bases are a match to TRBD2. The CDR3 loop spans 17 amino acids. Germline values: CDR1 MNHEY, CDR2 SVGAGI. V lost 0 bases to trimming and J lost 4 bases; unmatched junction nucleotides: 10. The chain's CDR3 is CASSYSSGLAPIYEQYF. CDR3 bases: TGTGCCAGCAGTTACTCGAGTGGACTAGCGCCTATTTACGAGCAGTACTTC.

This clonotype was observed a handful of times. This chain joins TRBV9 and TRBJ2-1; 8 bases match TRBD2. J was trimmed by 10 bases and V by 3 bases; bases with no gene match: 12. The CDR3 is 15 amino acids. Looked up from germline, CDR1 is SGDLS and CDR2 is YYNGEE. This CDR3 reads CASSATGLEYKEQFF. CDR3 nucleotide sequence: TGTGCCAGCAGCGCCACGGGACTAGAGTATAAGGAGCAGTTCTTC.

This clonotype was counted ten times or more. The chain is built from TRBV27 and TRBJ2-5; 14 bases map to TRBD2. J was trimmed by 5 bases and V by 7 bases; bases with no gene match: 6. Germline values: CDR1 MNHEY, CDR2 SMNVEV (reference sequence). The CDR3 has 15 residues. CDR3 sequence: CASKLGLAGEETQYF. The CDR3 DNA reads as TGTGCCAGCAAACTGGGACTAGCGGGAGAGGAGACCCAGTACTTC.